The 17 T cell receptor beta chains given below trace back to one sample, sequenced in a study of cytomegalovirus exposure and HLA in healthy donors. The PCR employed 60 Vbeta primers together with 13 Jbeta primers. TCRdb's table, derived via immunoSEQ multiplex PCR, lists solely in-frame clones and lacks some. The table shows about 94,000 clones, with approximately 78% occurring only once. The sequenced sample consisted of PBMCs. The receptor set was obtained from a woman aged 55 to 70 in good health and CMV-seronegative.

The genes are TRBV6-5 and TRBJ1-2; D ambiguous. Germline V gives CDR1 MNHEY, CDR2 SVGAGI. With 10 bases removed from V and 4 bases from J, the gap between germline ends came to 10 bases. The CDR3 consists of 11 residues. CDR3 bases: TGTGCCACCCACACGTTCTATGGCTACACCTTC. It specifies CATHTFYGYTF.

CDR3 coding DNA: TGTGCCAGTTCAAGCGGGGCCCAAGAGACCCAGTACTTC. Protein product: CASSSGAQETQYF. The chain recombines TRBV9 with TRBJ2-5; 7 nucleotides agree with TRBD2. The V segment lost 8 bases and the J segment 1 base; nucleotides outside the gene matches: 5. Germline V gives CDR1 SGDLS, CDR2 YYNGEE. The CDR3 covers 13 residues.

This sequence joins TRBV7-2 and TRBJ2-1; no reliable D call. The CDR3 has 14 amino acids. V lost 3 bases and J lost 5, with 11 bases in between. The V gene's germline CDR1 is SGHTA and CDR2 FQGNSA. DNA of the CDR3: TGTGCCAGCAGCTTTAGTGGTGGTGACAATGAGCAGTTCTTC. Amino acids: CASSFSGGDNEQFF.

A single count supports this clone. The chain is built from TRBV6-5 and TRBJ2-1, with D possibly matching TRBD1 (5 bases). Per the germline V gene, CDR1 is MNHEY and CDR2 is SVGAGI. Trimming took off 5 bases at V and 6 bases at J, with 11 bases between the two ends. This CDR3 has 13 amino acids. Here the CDR3 DNA reads TGTGCCAGCAGTCCTATAGGGGTCAATGAGCAGTTCTTC. Translating gives CASSPIGVNEQFF.

This chain joins TRBV7-9 and TRBJ1-4; the D gene is possibly TRBD1 (5 bases). V lost 1 base and J lost 3, with 9 bases in between. CDR3 length: 15 residues. CDR1 and CDR2 from the germline V gene are SEHNR and FQNEAQ (reference sequence). The chain's CDR3 is CASSLGGAPNEKLFF. The CDR3 coding sequence is TGTGCCAGCAGCTTAGGCGGGGCACCTAATGAAAAACTGTTTTTT.

J is TRBJ2-7 and V is TRBV4-3, with D possibly matching TRBD2 (5 bases). Germline V gene lookup returns CDR1 LGHNA and CDR2 YSLEER. This CDR3 is 13 amino acids long. V dropped 1 base and J dropped 4 bases, with 8 bases sitting between them. The CDR3 nucleotides are TGCGCCAGCAGCCAAGGGAGGCGGTACGAGCAGTACTTC. This gives the protein CASSQGRRYEQYF.

The genes are TRBV18 and TRBJ1-1; D unclear. CDR1 is KGHSH and CDR2 is LQKENI in the germline V gene. V was pared by 4 bases and J by 0 bases, with 9 bases between. The CDR3 is 14 residues long. Here the CDR3 reads CASSRDGLNTEAFF. DNA for the CDR3: TGTGCCAGCTCACGAGATGGTTTGAACACTGAAGCTTTCTTT.

This clone occurred once. This chain uses TRBV5-1 with TRBJ2-1, with 9 bases matching TRBD2. Looked up from germline, CDR1 is SGHRS and CDR2 is YFSETQ. Trimming removed 5 bases from V and 7 bases from J; junction bases left unmatched: 4. The CDR3 has 13 residues. In nucleotides, the CDR3 is TGCGCCAGCAGGACTAGCGGAGGGAATGAGCAGTTCTTC. As protein: CASRTSGGNEQFF. Supplemented by reference TRBV5-1 and TRBJ2-1, the full variable domain reads KAGVTQTPRYLIKTRGQQVTLSCSPISGHRSVSWYQQTPGQGLQFLFEYFSETQRNKGNFPGRFSGRQFSNSRSEMNVSTLELGDSALYLCASRTSGGNEQFFGPGTRLTVL.

The V call is TRBV28, the J call TRBJ1-5; D uncertain. Germline lookup yields CDR1 MDHEN and CDR2 SYDVKM. This CDR3 is built from 20 residues. V was trimmed by 6 bases and J by 0 bases, leaving 27 bases between them. CDR3 in amino acids: CASSRKGREASRYSNQPQHF. In nucleotides, the CDR3 is TGTGCCAGCAGCCGAAAAGGGAGGGAGGCATCTAGGTATAGCAATCAGCCCCAGCATTTT.

This sequence joins TRBV6-5 and TRBJ2-7; 7 nucleotides line up with TRBD1. CDR1 and CDR2 from the germline V gene are MNHEY and SVGAGI. V gave up 2 bases and J gave up 1 base; unmatched junction bases: 2. The CDR3 has 14 amino acids. The DNA for the CDR3 is TGTGCCAGCAGTTACACCAGGGGGTCCTACGAGCAGTACTTC. Translated: CASSYTRGSYEQYF.

This clone was observed a few times. V gene TRBV19 combines with J gene TRBJ1-1; weak D call: TRBD1 (5 bases). This CDR3 region has 14 residues. The V and J ends lost 10 bases and 0 bases respectively, with 15 bases between them. Germline V gene data show CDR1 as LNHDA and CDR2 as SQIVND (reference sequence). CDR3 protein: CATTRDWMNTEAFF. In nucleotides, the CDR3 is TGTGCCACTACCCGGGACTGGATGAACACTGAAGCTTTCTTT.

The table lists this clone with a count of one. This chain joins TRBV28 and TRBJ1-5; D perhaps matches TRBD1 (5 bases). The CDR3 extends over 15 amino acids. The germline V gene has CDR1 MDHEN and CDR2 SYDVKM. V was cut by 3 bases and J by 2 bases, with 11 bases left in between. The CDR3 here is CASSFRGWGNQPQHF. CDR3 nucleotide sequence: TGTGCCAGCAGTTTTAGGGGATGGGGCAATCAGCCCCAGCATTTT. Full variable domain (missing parts from reference TRBV28 and TRBJ1-5): DVKVTQSSRYLVKRTGEKVFLECVQDMDHENMFWYRQDPGLGLRLIYFSYDVKMKEKGDIPEGYSVSREKKERFSLILESASTNQTSMYLCASSFRGWGNQPQHFGDGTRLSIL.

This clone has just a few counts. This chain connects TRBV28 to TRBJ2-7, with D unresolved. V was shortened by 2 bases and J by 2 bases, with 4 bases between the two germline ends. The CDR3 is 12 amino acids. Germline V CDR1 and CDR2: MDHEN, SYDVKM. CDR3 in amino acids: CASSLRAYEQYF. CDR3 coding DNA: TGTGCCAGCAGTTTACGGGCCTACGAGCAGTACTTC. Together with reference TRBV28 and TRBJ2-7, the CDR3 gives the full variable domain: DVKVTQSSRYLVKRTGEKVFLECVQDMDHENMFWYRQDPGLGLRLIYFSYDVKMKEKGDIPEGYSVSREKKERFSLILESASTNQTSMYLCASSLRAYEQYFGPGTRLTVT.

The chain recombines TRBV23-1 with TRBJ2-7; D remains unclear. TRBV23-1 is labeled an ORF, and its function is uncertain. There are 15 residues in the CDR3. V lost 0 bases and J lost 4, with 13 bases in between. This CDR3 is CASSQSSSPPYEQYF. Here the CDR3 DNA reads TGCGCCAGCAGTCAATCAAGTAGTCCACCTTACGAGCAGTACTTC.

Only a few counts were recorded for this clone. This chain joins TRBV5-1 and TRBJ1-3; weak D call: TRBD1 (5 bases). Looked up from germline, CDR1 is SGHRS and CDR2 is YFSETQ. The CDR3 covers 16 residues. Trimming shortened V by 0 bases and J by 0 bases, and 10 bases separated the two germline ends. CDR3 loop: CASSLGGLSSGNTIYF. The CDR3 DNA reads as TGCGCCAGCAGCTTGGGGGGCCTGAGCTCTGGAAACACCATATATTTT.

The chain joins TRBV19 to TRBJ1-1; D is undetermined. Trimming stripped 5 bases from V and 0 bases from J, with 7 bases between. The CDR3 contains 13 residues. Germline V gives CDR1 LNHDA, CDR2 SQIVND (reference sequence). The CDR3 is CASSSGLNTEAFF. CDR3 bases: TGTGCCAGTAGTTCAGGTTTGAACACTGAAGCTTTCTTT.

The chain employs TRBV5-1 and TRBJ2-1; TRBD2 matches at 8 bases. This CDR3 is 16 amino acids long. The V gene's germline CDR1 is SGHRS and CDR2 YFSETQ. Germline trimming cut 4 bases from V and 0 bases from J; bases unmatched to any gene: 6. CDR3 loop: CASSQTSDSSYNEQFF. The DNA for the CDR3 is TGCGCCAGCAGCCAGACTAGCGACAGCTCCTACAATGAGCAGTTCTTC.